These T cell receptor beta chains were read from a single sample in a study of OX40 agonist ivuxolimab in advanced cancers. Profiling relied on immunoSEQ multiplex PCR, and the TCRdb table lists in-frame clones only, not all of them. This table holds about 47,000 clones, 87% found once. The specimen was CD4+ or CD8+ T cells sorted from blood, collected in a trial of the OX40 agonist ivuxolimab. These receptors were collected from an adult with an advanced solid tumor such as melanoma, head and neck, liver or kidney cancer. Both conserved end residues are part of each CDR3. The D gene is left open where the match is weak. Some rows mark clone size as missing; the rest say once, few, many or name a class of expanded clone.

TRBV9	TRBJ2-3	NA	TRBD2	TGTGCCAGCAGCGCCCCACTAGCGTGGGGCACAGATACGCAGTATTTT	CASSAPLAWGTDTQYF
TRBV10-1	TRBJ2-7	NA	TRBD2	TGCGCCAGCAGTCAAAAGCGGGAGGGCAGATACGAGCAGTACTTC	CASSQKREGRYEQYF
TRBV5-1	TRBJ2-5	NA	NA	TGCGCCAGCAGGCAGGACCAAGAGACCCAGTACTTC	CASRQDQETQYF
TRBV27	TRBJ1-1	NA	NA	TGTGCCAGCAGTTTATGGGGATGGTCCACTGAAGCTTTCTTT	CASSLWGWSTEAFF
TRBV7-9	TRBJ2-7	NA	TRBD2	TGTGCCAGCAGCTTAGAAGCGGGAAGCGAGCAGTACTTC	CASSLEAGSEQYF
TRBV10-1	TRBJ2-2	NA	NA	TGCGCCAGCAGTGTGAACACCGGGGAGCTGTTTTTT	CASSVNTGELFF
TRBV4-1	TRBJ1-6	NA	NA	TGCGCCAGCAGCCTACTACAGAACTCCTATAATTCACCCCTCCACTTT	CASSLLQNSYNSPLHF
TRBV10-3	TRBJ1-5	NA	TRBD1	TGTGCCATCAGTGAAGGACAGGGGGGCAGCCAGCCCCAGCATTTT	CAISEGQGGSQPQHF
TRBV7-3	TRBJ2-3	NA	NA	TGTGCCAGCAGCCTCCAGCGGGTCCCTAGCACAGATACGCAGTATTTT	CASSLQRVPSTDTQYF
TRBV13	TRBJ2-3	NA	TRBD1	TGTGCCAGCAGCACTTCAGGGGGCTGGACAGATACGCAGTATTTT	CASSTSGGWTDTQYF
TRBV7-3	TRBJ2-5	NA	NA	TGTGCCAGCAGCTTGGACCTCAAAGAGACCCAGTACTTC	CASSLDLKETQYF
TRBV29-1	TRBJ2-7	NA	TRBD2	TGCAGCGTTGAAGGGACTAGCGGGAGGCCTTCCTACGAGCAGTACTTC	CSVEGTSGRPSYEQYF
TRBV5-1	TRBJ2-5	NA	NA	TGCGCCAGCAGCACAGAACCATACCAAGAGACCCAGTACTTC	CASSTEPYQETQYF
TRBV5-1	TRBJ2-2	NA	TRBD2	TGCGCCAGCAGCTTGGGGCCCCCGCTTCGGGGACTAACGAACACCGGGGAGCTGTTTTTT	CASSLGPPLRGLTNTGELFF
TRBV2	TRBJ1-2	NA	NA	TGTGCCAGCACTTGGAACTATGGCTACACCTTC	CASTWNYGYTF
TRBV2	TRBJ1-5	NA	NA	TGTGCCAGCAGCCTGCAGGGAGGGCAGCCCCAGCATTTT	CASSLQGGQPQHF
TRBV20-1	TRBJ1-4	NA	NA	TGCAGTGCTAGAGGGGGCGAAAAACTGTTTTTT	CSARGGEKLFF
TRBV6-5	TRBJ1-1	NA	TRBD1	TGTGCCAGCAGAGGACTGACAGGGGCAGCGACTGAAGCTTTCTTT	CASRGLTGAATEAFF
TRBV28	TRBJ2-7	NA	NA	TGTGCCAGCAGTTTAGGCAGGGACTACGAGCAGTACTTC	CASSLGRDYEQYF
TRBV5-1	TRBJ2-5	NA	NA	TGCGCCAGCAGGGAAAGCCAAGAGACCCAGTACTTC	CASRESQETQYF
TRBV4-1	TRBJ2-3	NA	NA	TGCGCCAGCAGCCTCGGGGGTCACAGGCGGGGCACAGATACGCAGTATTTT	CASSLGGHRRGTDTQYF
TRBV27	TRBJ2-5	NA	NA	TGTGCCAGCAGTCAGGACGGCGCGGAGACCCAGTACTTC	CASSQDGAETQYF
TRBV18	TRBJ2-7	NA	NA	TGTGCCAGCTCGCAGGTCCGGGCGGACTACGAGCAGTACTTC	CASSQVRADYEQYF
TRBV7-3	TRBJ2-3	NA	NA	TGTGCCAGCAGCTTGGGGAGTAGCACAGATACGCAGTATTTT	CASSLGSSTDTQYF
TRBV29-1	TRBJ2-6	NA	TRBD1	TGCAGCGTACAACAGGGGTTGGGTTCTGGGGCCAACGTCCTGACTTTC	CSVQQGLGSGANVLTF
TRBV14	TRBJ2-7	NA	TRBD2	TGTGCCAGCAGCCAAGGACTAGCGCCTACCTACGAGCAGTACTTC	CASSQGLAPTYEQYF
TRBV11-2	TRBJ2-4	NA	NA	TGTGCCAGCAGCGCCCCACAGGGCCAAATAGCCAAAAACATTCAGTACTTC	CASSAPQGQIAKNIQYF
TRBV7-9	TRBJ1-4	few	NA	TGTGCCAGCAGCTTAGGGACGCCAACGGAAAAACTGTTTTTT	CASSLGTPTEKLFF
TRBV6-5	TRBJ1-3	NA	NA	TGTGCCAGCAGTTACCTCCGGGAGGCTGGAAACACCATATATTTT	CASSYLREAGNTIYF
TRBV7-9	TRBJ2-1	NA	NA	TGTGCCAGCAGCCGTGACACCCTCCTCAGTGAGCAGTTCTTC	CASSRDTLLSEQFF
TRBV5-5	TRBJ2-1	NA	TRBD1	TGTGCCAGCAGCTTGGCGGGACAGAGTTACAATGAGCAGTTCTTC	CASSLAGQSYNEQFF
TRBV7-9	TRBJ2-3	once	TRBD1	TGTGCCAGCTTTCAACTCAGGGGGTTTAGCACAGATACGCAGTATTTT	CASFQLRGFSTDTQYF
TRBV28	TRBJ2-3	few	TRBD1	TGTGCCAGCAGAAGGGACAGGGGGCCCTACGGATCAGATACGCAGTATTTT	CASRRDRGPYGSDTQYF
TRBV7-9	TRBJ2-1	NA	NA	TGTGCCAGCAGCTTAGGCCCGGCCAGTAGCTCCTACAATGAGCAGTTCTTC	CASSLGPASSSYNEQFF
TRBV5-5	TRBJ1-2	once	NA	TGTGCCAGCAGCTTGCGGGGCACTTTCTATGGCTACACCTTC	CASSLRGTFYGYTF
TRBV30	TRBJ2-2	NA	NA	TGTGCCTGTCGAAGCTCCTTGGGCACCGGGGAGCTGTTTTTT	CACRSSLGTGELFF
TRBV5-1	TRBJ2-2	NA	TRBD1	TGCGCCAGCAGCTTAGGGACAGGGCCGGCCGGGGAGCTGTTTTTT	CASSLGTGPAGELFF
TRBV5-1	TRBJ2-1	NA	TRBD1	TGCGCCAGCAGCTTGGGACAGGGATCCTACAATGAGCAGTTCTTC	CASSLGQGSYNEQFF
TRBV7-9	TRBJ2-2	NA	TRBD2	TGTGCCAGCAGCTTAACATCACTAGCGAAGAACACCGGGGAGCTGTTTTTT	CASSLTSLAKNTGELFF
TRBV5-1	TRBJ1-1	NA	NA	TGCGCCAGCAGCTTGTCCGGGGAAGCTTTCTTT	CASSLSGEAFF
TRBV2	TRBJ2-7	NA	TRBD2	TGTGCCAGCAGTGGGACCACGTTATCTAGCGGGAGAGCTCGGGACGAGCAGTACTTC	CASSGTTLSSGRARDEQYF
TRBV9	TRBJ2-5	once	NA	TGTGCCAGCAGCGTAGGGGGGAATCAAGAGACCCAGTACTTC	CASSVGGNQETQYF
TRBV29-1	TRBJ2-7	NA	NA	TGCAGCGTTGGGACCGCGAGCTCCTACGAGCAGTACTTC	CSVGTASSYEQYF